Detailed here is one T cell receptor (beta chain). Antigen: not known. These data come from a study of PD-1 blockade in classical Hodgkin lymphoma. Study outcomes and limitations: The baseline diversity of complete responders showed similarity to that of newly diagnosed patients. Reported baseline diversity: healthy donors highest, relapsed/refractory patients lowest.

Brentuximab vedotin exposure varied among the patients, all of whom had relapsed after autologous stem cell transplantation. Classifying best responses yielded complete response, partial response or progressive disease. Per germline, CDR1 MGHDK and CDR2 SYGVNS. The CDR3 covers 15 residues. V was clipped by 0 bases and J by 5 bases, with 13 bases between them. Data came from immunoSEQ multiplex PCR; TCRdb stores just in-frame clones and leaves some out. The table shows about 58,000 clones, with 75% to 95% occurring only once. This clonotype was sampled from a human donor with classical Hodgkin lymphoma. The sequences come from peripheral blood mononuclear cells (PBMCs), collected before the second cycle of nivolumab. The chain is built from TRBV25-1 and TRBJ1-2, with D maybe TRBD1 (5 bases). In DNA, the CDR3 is TGTGCCAGCAGTGAATATACTGCGACAGTATATGGCTACACCTTC. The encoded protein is CASSEYTATVYGYTF.